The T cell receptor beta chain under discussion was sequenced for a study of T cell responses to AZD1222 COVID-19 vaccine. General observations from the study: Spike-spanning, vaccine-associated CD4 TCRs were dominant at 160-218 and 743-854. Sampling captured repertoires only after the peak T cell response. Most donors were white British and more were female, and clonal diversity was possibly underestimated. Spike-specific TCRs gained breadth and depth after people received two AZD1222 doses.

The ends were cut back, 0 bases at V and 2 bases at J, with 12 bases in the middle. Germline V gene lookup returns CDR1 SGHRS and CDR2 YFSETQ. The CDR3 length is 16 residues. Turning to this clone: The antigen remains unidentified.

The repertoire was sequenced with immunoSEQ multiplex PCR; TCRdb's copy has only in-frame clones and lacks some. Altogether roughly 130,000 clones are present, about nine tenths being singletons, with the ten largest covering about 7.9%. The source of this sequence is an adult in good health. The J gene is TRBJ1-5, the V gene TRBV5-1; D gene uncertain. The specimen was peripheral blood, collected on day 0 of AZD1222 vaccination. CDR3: CASSLDGVMGNQPQHF. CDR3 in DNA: TGCGCCAGCAGCTTGGATGGGGTAATGGGCAATCAGCCCCAGCATTTT. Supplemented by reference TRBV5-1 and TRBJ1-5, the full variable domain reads KAGVTQTPRYLIKTRGQQVTLSCSPISGHRSVSWYQQTPGQGLQFLFEYFSETQRNKGNFPGRFSGRQFSNSRSEMNVSTLELGDSALYLCASSLDGVMGNQPQHFGDGTRLSIL.